This TCR beta chain was sequenced during a study of graft-versus-host responses after intestinal transplantation. Graft material was processed, releasing intraepithelial and lamina propria lymphocytes. Assay: immunoSEQ multiplex PCR; the TCRdb copy retains only in-frame clones and omits some. The sample records 35,000 to 40,000 clones, roughly 87% being singletons. The CDR3 runs 16 residues. V gave up 2 bases and J gave up 6 bases; unmatched junction bases: 7. The germline V gene has CDR1 SEHNR and CDR2 FQNEAQ (reference sequence). The chain carries TRBV7-9 and TRBJ2-2; the match to TRBD1 covers 9 bases. Sequenced material: ileum tissue, taken approximately 210 days after intestinal transplant. This receptor was taken from a human patient who received an intestinal transplant, so some T cells may come from the graft donor. CDR3 loop: CASSLPTGGAPGELFF. CDR3 DNA: TGTGCCAGCAGCTTACCTACAGGGGGCGCGCCCGGGGAGCTGTTTTTT.